This TCR beta chain came from a study of identical twins. Study-wide results and limits: In cord blood, abundant beta clonotypes had fewer insertions; memory showed no trend. The degree of excess twin sharing was weaker in beta out-of-frame sequences. Cross-sectional statistical analysis was relied on for the conclusions, without the same donors being followed.

TCRdb reanalysed the 5' RACE reads using MiXCR and keeps one entry per CDR3 protein. This sample has nearly 650,000 distinct CDR3 sequences, with about 7% found just once. CDR1 is MNHEY, CDR2 SVGAGI, per germline. V was cut by 2 bases and J by 2 bases, with 6 bases left in between. The CDR3 loop spans 14 amino acids. This clonotype has ten or more counts. The target antigen is unknown. In addition, the sample was reused for a study of yellow fever vaccine responses in identical twins.

The clonotype comes from a young woman in good health. The specimen was PBMCs. The chain recombines TRBV6-5 with TRBJ2-2; the D is unclear. CDR3 in DNA: TGTGCCAGCAGTTACCTCTATAACACCGGGGAGCTGTTTTTT. It specifies CASSYLYNTGELFF.